This TCR beta chain was recorded in a study of human T cells and chemical hapten exposure. The time point was: pre-sensitization, week 0. Treatment specified: therapeutic diphenylcyclopropenone sensitization with weekly scalp DPC. About this clonotype itself: Its antigen remains unknown.

Germline assignment: CDR1 MNHNY and CDR2 SVGAGI (reference sequence). This CDR3 has 17 residues. V shed 0 bases and J 1 base; nucleotides not matched to a gene: 5. The library gave individual cDNA molecules unique molecular identifiers. From the RACE reads, TCRdb called clonotypes with MiXCR, one entry per CDR3 protein. Of 35,000 to 50,000 distinct CDR3 sequences listed, under 12% are singletons. Whole-study findings and limits: Relative to controls, expanded TCRs formed significantly more large CDR3 similarity clusters.

This TCR was recovered from a man aged 25-45 years with alopecia areata. Some clones in this sample may be carry-over from other donors' samples. Sequencing used whole blood, obtained in connection with sensitization to the hapten diphenylcyclopropenone (DPC). V and J are TRBV6-6 and TRBJ2-3; 9 bases agree with TRBD2. CDR3 amino acids: CASSYSRRGGGTDTQYF. As DNA, the CDR3 is TGTGCCAGCAGTTACTCGCGGCGGGGGGGCGGCACAGATACGCAGTATTTT.